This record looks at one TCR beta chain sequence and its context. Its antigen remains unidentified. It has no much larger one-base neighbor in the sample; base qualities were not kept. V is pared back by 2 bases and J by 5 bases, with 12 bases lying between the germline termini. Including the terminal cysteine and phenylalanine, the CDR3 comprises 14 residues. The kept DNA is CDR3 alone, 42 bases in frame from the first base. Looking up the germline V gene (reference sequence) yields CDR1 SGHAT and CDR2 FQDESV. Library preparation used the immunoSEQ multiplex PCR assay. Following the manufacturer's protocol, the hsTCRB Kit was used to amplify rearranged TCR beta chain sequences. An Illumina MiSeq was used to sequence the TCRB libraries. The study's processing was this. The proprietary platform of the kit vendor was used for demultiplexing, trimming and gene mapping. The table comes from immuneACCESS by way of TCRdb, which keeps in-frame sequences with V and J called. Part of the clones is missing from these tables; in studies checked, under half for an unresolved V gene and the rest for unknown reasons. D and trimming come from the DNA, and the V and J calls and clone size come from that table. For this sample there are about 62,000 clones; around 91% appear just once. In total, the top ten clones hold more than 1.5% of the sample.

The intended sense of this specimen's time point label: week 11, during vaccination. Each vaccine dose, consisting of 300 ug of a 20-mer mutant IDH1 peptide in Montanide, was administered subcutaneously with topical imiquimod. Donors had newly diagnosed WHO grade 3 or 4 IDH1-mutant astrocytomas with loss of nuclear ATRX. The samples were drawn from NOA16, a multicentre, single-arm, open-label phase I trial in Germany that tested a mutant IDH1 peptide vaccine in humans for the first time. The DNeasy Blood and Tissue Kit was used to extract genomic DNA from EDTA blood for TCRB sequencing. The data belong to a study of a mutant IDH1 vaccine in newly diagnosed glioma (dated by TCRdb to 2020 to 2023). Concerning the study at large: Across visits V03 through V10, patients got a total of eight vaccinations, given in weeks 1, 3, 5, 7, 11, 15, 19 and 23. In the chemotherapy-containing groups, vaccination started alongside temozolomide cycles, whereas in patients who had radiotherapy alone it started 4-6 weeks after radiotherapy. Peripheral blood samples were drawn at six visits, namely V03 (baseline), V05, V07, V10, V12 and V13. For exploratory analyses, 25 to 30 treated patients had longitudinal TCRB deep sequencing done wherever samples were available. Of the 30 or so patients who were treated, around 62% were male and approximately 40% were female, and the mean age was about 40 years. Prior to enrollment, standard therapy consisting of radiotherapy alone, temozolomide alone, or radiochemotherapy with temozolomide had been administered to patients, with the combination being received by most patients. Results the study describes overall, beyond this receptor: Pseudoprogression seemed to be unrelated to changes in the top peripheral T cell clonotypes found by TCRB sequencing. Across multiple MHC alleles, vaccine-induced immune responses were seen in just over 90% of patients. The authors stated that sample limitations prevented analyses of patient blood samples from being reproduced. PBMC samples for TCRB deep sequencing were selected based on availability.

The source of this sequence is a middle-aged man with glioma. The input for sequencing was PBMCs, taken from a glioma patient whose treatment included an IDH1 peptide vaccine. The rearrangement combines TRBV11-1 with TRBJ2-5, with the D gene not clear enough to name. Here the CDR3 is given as CASSLTASRETQYF. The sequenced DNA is TGTGCCAGCAGCTTAACGGCTAGTAGGGAGACCCAGTACTTC.